Shown below are 24 T cell receptor beta chains from a single sample sequenced in a study of shared clonotypes between healthy human individuals. Measured with immunoSEQ multiplex PCR; TCRdb has only the in-frame clones, and not every one. The table has 950,000 to 1,300,000 clones, 65% to 75% seen once. The sequenced sample consisted of memory CD4+ T cells sorted from blood. Subset denoted: CD45RA-negative fraction. Receptors were obtained from a man younger than 35 in good health.

The chain employs TRBV19 and TRBJ1-2, with D uncertain. V lost 7 bases and J lost 8, with 17 bases in between. CDR1 is LNHDA and CDR2 is SQIVND in the germline V gene (reference sequence). CDR3 length equals 13 residues. The CDR3, as DNA: TGTGCCAGTAACCTAGACCCGTCCGTGGGCTACACCTTC. It codes for CASNLDPSVGYTF. The full variable domain, completed using reference TRBV19 and TRBJ1-2, is DGGITQSPKYLFRKEGQNVTLSCEQNLNHDAMYWYRQDPGQGLRLIYYSQIVNDFQKGDIAEGYSVSREKKESFPLTVTSAQKNPTAFYLCASNLDPSVGYTFGSGTRLTVV.

This chain links TRBV5-6 with TRBJ2-1; possibly TRBD2 for D (6 bases). Trimming cost V 3 bases and J 5 bases, with 9 bases left between them. The CDR3 sequence is 13 residues long. Germline assignment: CDR1 SGHDT and CDR2 YYEEEE. CDR3 region: CASSWDFDNEQFF. Here the CDR3 DNA reads TGTGCCAGCAGCTGGGACTTTGACAATGAGCAGTTCTTC.

This sequence joins TRBV5-1 and TRBJ1-2; a possible D gene is TRBD1 (6 bases). V lost 0 bases, J lost 6 bases, and 12 bases lay in between. CDR1 SGHRS and CDR2 YFSETQ come from the germline V gene. The CDR3 contains 14 residues. As DNA, the CDR3 is TGCGCCAGCAGCTTGGAAGGGGGGAAGAATGGCTACACCTTC. Protein sequence: CASSLEGGKNGYTF.

The gene calls are TRBV27 and TRBJ2-7; 8 nucleotides line up with TRBD1. The CDR3 contains 11 residues. The V and J ends lost 6 bases and 7 bases, in that order; junction bases with no gene match: 2. The V gene's germline CDR1 is MNHEY and CDR2 SMNVEV (reference sequence). This CDR3 reads CASSRGREQYF. CDR3 sequence (DNA): TGTGCCAGCAGCAGGGGGCGTGAGCAGTACTTC.

J is TRBJ2-6 and V is TRBV2, with D unresolved. This CDR3 has 16 residues. Germline V CDR1 and CDR2: SNHLY, FYNNEI. V lost 2 bases to trimming and J lost 0 bases, with 8 bases between them. DNA for the CDR3: TGTGCCAGCAGTGAACAAATTAGCTCTGGGGCCAACGTCCTGACTTTC. Translated: CASSEQISSGANVLTF.

The chain links TRBV27 to TRBJ2-2, with 9 bases aligning to TRBD2. Germline V CDR1 and CDR2: MNHEY, SMNVEV (reference sequence). The J segment lost 7 bases and the V segment lost 4 bases, leaving 7 bases of the junction unmatched. CDR3 size: 15 residues. The CDR3 region is CASSSPGLAVGELFF. The CDR3 DNA follows: TGTGCCAGCAGTTCTCCGGGACTAGCTGTCGGGGAGCTGTTTTTT.

The chain links TRBV6-6 to TRBJ2-7, with 8 bases identical to TRBD2. This CDR3 has 16 amino acids. Germline values: CDR1 MNHNY, CDR2 SVGAGI (reference sequence). Unmatched junction bases numbered 10, after V lost 6 bases and J lost 0 bases. The CDR3 bases are TGTGCCAGCAGAAAAGGAGTAACTAGCGGCTCCTACGAGCAGTACTTC. Protein product: CASRKGVTSGSYEQYF.

The V and J genes are TRBV18 and TRBJ2-2; no clear D gene. Germline CDR1 is KGHSH and CDR2 is LQKENI. Trimming took off 1 base at V and 0 bases at J, with 6 bases between the two ends. The length of the CDR3 is 15 residues. The CDR3 here is CASSPLGSNTGELFF. The CDR3, as DNA: TGTGCCAGCTCACCACTAGGGTCGAACACCGGGGAGCTGTTTTTT.

This rearrangement joins TRBV5-5 to TRBJ1-4; D is ambiguous. The V end was cut by 4 bases, the J end by 0 bases, with 7 bases between. The germline CDR1 and CDR2 sequences are SGHKS and YYEKEE (reference sequence). The CDR3 sequence is 14 residues long. The CDR3 spells CASSRTPTNEKLFF. Here the CDR3 DNA reads TGTGCCAGCAGCCGGACCCCAACTAATGAAAAACTGTTTTTT.

The rearrangement uses TRBV7-9 and TRBJ1-3; D is perhaps TRBD1 (5 bases). V was clipped by 5 bases and J by 0 bases, with 23 bases between them. The CDR3 length is 19 residues. CDR1 is SEHNR and CDR2 is FQNEAQ in the germline V gene (reference sequence). CDR3 residues: CASSPYGGDFRLSGNTIYF. For the CDR3, the DNA is TGTGCCAGCAGCCCGTACGGGGGTGACTTTCGACTCTCTGGAAACACCATATATTTT.

The rearrangement uses TRBV29-1 and TRBJ1-2; D is uncertain. Trimming cost V 4 bases and J 5 bases, with 23 bases left between them. CDR1 SQVTM and CDR2 ANQGSEA come from the germline V gene. The CDR3 runs to 16 residues. CDR3 in amino acids: CSVVLSAGTIGYGYTF. Written as DNA, the CDR3 is TGCAGCGTTGTTCTCAGTGCCGGAACGATTGGTTATGGCTACACCTTC.

The V call is TRBV19, the J call TRBJ2-7, with 9 bases aligning to TRBD1. V was clipped by 4 bases and J by 2 bases; unmatched bases: 15. From germline, CDR1 is LNHDA and CDR2 SQIVND (reference sequence). CDR3 length: 18 amino acids. The CDR3, as DNA: TGTGCCAGTAGTACCGCGGGGACAGGGAGGTCCGGAACCTACGAGCAGTACTTC. Translated, it gives CASSTAGTGRSGTYEQYF.

V gene TRBV29-1 combines with J gene TRBJ1-2, with a weak D call TRBD1 (5 bases). CDR1 and CDR2 (germline): SQVTM, ANQGSEA. Trimming took off 1 base at V and 2 bases at J, with 14 bases between the two ends. This CDR3 has 15 amino acids. The CDR3 sequence: CSVEAEAGLNYGYTF. The CDR3 DNA reads TGCAGCGTTGAAGCCGAGGCAGGGTTAAACTATGGCTACACCTTC.

This clone was recorded at least ten times. This sequence joins TRBV11-1 and TRBJ2-2; D might be TRBD2 (6 bases). V gave up 4 bases and J gave up 7 bases, with 19 bases separating them. In germline, CDR1 is SGHAT, CDR2 FQDESV (reference sequence). CDR3 length: 16 amino acids. The chain's CDR3 is CASSSTAGRKGGELFF. CDR3 sequence (DNA): TGTGCCAGCAGCTCTACTGCGGGGCGAAAAGGCGGGGAGCTGTTTTTT.

This clone has just one count. The same CDR3 arises from other DNA sequences in this sample as well. V gene TRBV5-1 combines with J gene TRBJ2-1; possibly TRBD2 for D (6 bases). The V end was cut by 0 bases, the J end by 0 bases, with 10 bases between. The CDR3 contains 16 residues. Germline lookup yields CDR1 SGHRS and CDR2 YFSETQ. DNA of the CDR3: TGCGCCAGCAGCTTGGAGGCCGGGGGCTCCTACAATGAGCAGTTCTTC. Protein: CASSLEAGGSYNEQFF. The full variable domain, in which reference TRBV5-1 and TRBJ2-1 provide the parts outside the CDR3, is KAGVTQTPRYLIKTRGQQVTLSCSPISGHRSVSWYQQTPGQGLQFLFEYFSETQRNKGNFPGRFSGRQFSNSRSEMNVSTLELGDSALYLCASSLEAGGSYNEQFFGPGTRLTVL.

The rearrangement uses TRBV2 and TRBJ2-7; D may be TRBD1 (6 bases). Trimming pared 8 bases from V and 6 bases from J, leaving 14 bases between. Germline V gene sequence: CDR1 SNHLY, CDR2 FYNNEI. This CDR3 comprises 12 residues. Written as DNA, the CDR3 is TGTGCCAGCCGGGACATCACCTCCGAGCAGTACTTC. It is translated as CASRDITSEQYF.

CDR3 coding DNA: TGTGCCAGCATCAGGGAGGGGGGCCTTTATGGCTACACCTTC. Protein: CASIREGGLYGYTF. The chain combines TRBV6-1 with TRBJ1-2; tentative D call: TRBD1 (6 bases). Per the germline V gene, CDR1 is MNHNS and CDR2 is SASEGT. The CDR3 runs 14 residues. Deletions cut 7 bases from V and 5 bases from J, with 17 bases between.

The chain combines TRBV14 with TRBJ1-1; D remains ambiguous. Germline assignment: CDR1 SGHDN and CDR2 FVKESK. The CDR3 loop spans 14 amino acids. The V end was cut by 4 bases, the J end by 6 bases, with 15 bases between. The chain's CDR3 is CASSRIVKDPEAFF. CDR3 DNA sequence: TGTGCCAGCAGCCGGATTGTTAAAGACCCTGAAGCTTTCTTT.

This clone was seen repeatedly, ten times or more. The chain employs TRBV5-6 and TRBJ1-6; 9 bases match TRBD1. Germline V lookup: CDR1 SGHDT, CDR2 YYEEEE. V lost 7 bases, J lost 7 bases, and 9 bases stayed unmatched. The CDR3 totals 15 residues. The CDR3 reads CASAYGDRENSPLHF. In DNA, the CDR3 is TGTGCCAGCGCCTACGGGGACAGGGAAAATTCACCCCTCCACTTT.

The gene calls are TRBV5-4 and TRBJ2-1, with 8 bases matching TRBD2. The CDR3 is 14 amino acids. With 5 bases clipped from V and 8 bases from J, the junction kept 9 bases outside the gene matches. Germline assignment: CDR1 SGHNT and CDR2 YYREEE (reference sequence). CDR3 in amino acids: CASRGGLVDDEQFF. The CDR3 nucleotides are TGTGCCAGCAGGGGGGGACTAGTCGACGATGAGCAGTTCTTC.

This clone was seen more than once but under ten times. This chain connects TRBV4-1 to TRBJ1-4; D gene unclear. Germline CDR1 and CDR2: MGHRA and YSYEKL. The V gene lost 0 bases and the J gene lost 8 bases, with 16 bases spanning the gap. The CDR3 runs 16 residues. The CDR3 nucleotides are TGCGCCAGCAGCCAAGAAAGCACCGGCGGTGGCGAAAAACTGTTTTTT. This encodes CASSQESTGGGEKLFF.

The chain has TRBV6-5 and TRBJ1-5, with D possibly being TRBD1 (5 bases). V dropped 9 bases and J dropped 3 bases, with 15 bases sitting between them. Germline V lookup: CDR1 MNHEY, CDR2 SVGAGI. This CDR3 has 14 residues. CDR3 coding DNA: TGTGCCAGTCGGGGCGGGCAGGCCAATCAGCCCCAGCATTTT. Translating gives CASRGGQANQPQHF.

V gene TRBV15 combines with J gene TRBJ2-1; D not certain. CDR1 is LNHNV and CDR2 is YYDKDF in the germline V gene (reference sequence). Trimming left V 8 bases short and J 0 bases short, with 14 bases between. This CDR3 has 15 amino acids. In DNA form, the CDR3 reads TGTGCCACCTCACCGACGTTCGGCTCCTACAATGAGCAGTTCTTC. Its protein product is CATSPTFGSYNEQFF.

The genes are TRBV5-8 and TRBJ1-4; D is possibly TRBD1 (6 bases). The CDR3 is made up of 16 amino acids. Trimming left V 0 bases short and J 5 bases short, with 14 bases between. The germline V gene encodes CDR1 SGHTS and CDR2 YDEGEE. The CDR3 protein is CASSLDPKTGNEKLFF. DNA of the CDR3: TGTGCCAGCAGCTTGGACCCCAAGACAGGCAATGAAAAACTGTTTTTT.